This T cell receptor (beta chain) was captured by sequencing in a study of T cell repertoires in cytomegalovirus infection. Study background: Recently identified HLA-C-restricted and well-studied HLA-B-restricted CMV epitopes were used. Shared public TCR beta signatures pointed to both CMV infection and a matching HLA type. Study-wide findings and caveats: Dominating the ex vivo response were TCR beta clonotypes that were CMV-specific and HLA-C-restricted.

This clonotype was observed a handful of times. Its antigen is not identified. This CDR3 fails to terminate in the conserved phenylalanine or tryptophan, so it likely reflects a read error. The DNA is omitted, as the CDR3 cannot be located on it reliably, and the CDR3 follows TCRdb's listing. The CDR3 length equals 8 residues, ends included. CDR1 and CDR2 (germline): MNHEY, SMNVEV (reference sequence). TCRdb itself ran the reads through MiXCR, one entry per CDR3 protein. The data show 750,000 to 950,000 distinct CDR3 sequences, with almost 30% seen just once and about an eighth held by the top ten. The TCR sequence derives from a human donor in good health (CMV status not recorded). Some clones in this sample may be carry-over from other donors' samples. Sequenced here: cultured CD8+ T cells from PBMCs, sampled from culture after CMV antigen stimulation. This chain joins TRBV27 and TRBJ1-2. The CDR3 here is CASGPREA.